The 2 T cell receptor beta chains listed next were all sequenced from one sample in a study of T cell repertoires in cytomegalovirus infection. Their target antigens are unknown. TCRdb called the reads again in MiXCR, with one record for every CDR3 protein. The sample carries about 830,000 distinct CDR3 sequences, over 25% recorded once. Source: cultured CD8+ T cells from PBMCs, taken from culture after CMV antigen stimulation. The receptors here all came from a human donor in good health (CMV status not recorded). Some clones in this sample may be carry-over from other donors' samples.

This clonotype was seen a few times. This chain links TRBV27 with TRBJ2-2; D might be TRBD2 (5 bases). V dropped 10 bases and J dropped 7 bases, with 16 bases sitting between them. The length of the CDR3 is 13 residues. In germline, CDR1 is MNHEY, CDR2 SMNVEV (reference sequence). CDR3 sequence reads: CATIGGPGGELFF. CDR3 DNA: TGTGCCACCATAGGCGGGCCCGGCGGGGAGCTGTTTTTT.

This clonotype was detected only a few times. The J gene is TRBJ1-2, the V gene TRBV27; possible D gene TRBD1, 6 bases. The CDR3 covers 14 residues. V was trimmed by 6 bases and J by 3 bases, leaving 14 bases between them. CDR1 MNHEY and CDR2 SMNVEV come from the germline V gene (reference sequence). As DNA, the CDR3 is TGTGCCAGCAGAGTTAGCGCAGGGGACTATGGCTACACCTTC. Residues: CASRVSAGDYGYTF.